The text below deals with one T cell receptor beta chain. The data belong to a study of shared clonotypes between healthy human individuals. The J segment lost 6 bases and the V segment lost 5 bases, leaving 0 bases of the junction unmatched. The CDR3 runs to 12 residues. Germline V CDR1 and CDR2: SEHNR, FQNEAQ (reference sequence). Cells designated naive CD8 were CD45RO-negative and were positively selected for CCR7, with terminally differentiated effector memory CD45RA+ cells excluded. Nashville, Tennessee was home to all donors, who were Caucasian adults. Produced via immunoSEQ multiplex PCR; TCRdb's table is partial and in-frame only. The repertoire consists of some 2,100,000 clones, with roughly 91% occurring once and the leading ten covering 1.5% to 2%.

The receptor's source is a man aged 18 to 30 in good health. Some clones in this sample may be carry-over from other donors' samples. The rearrangement joins TRBV7-9 to TRBJ2-7; 11 bases align to TRBD1. Material: naive CD8+ T cells from PBMCs. This CDR3 is CASSGQGAEQYF. CDR3 sequence (DNA): TGTGCCAGCAGCGGACAGGGGGCCGAGCAGTACTTC.